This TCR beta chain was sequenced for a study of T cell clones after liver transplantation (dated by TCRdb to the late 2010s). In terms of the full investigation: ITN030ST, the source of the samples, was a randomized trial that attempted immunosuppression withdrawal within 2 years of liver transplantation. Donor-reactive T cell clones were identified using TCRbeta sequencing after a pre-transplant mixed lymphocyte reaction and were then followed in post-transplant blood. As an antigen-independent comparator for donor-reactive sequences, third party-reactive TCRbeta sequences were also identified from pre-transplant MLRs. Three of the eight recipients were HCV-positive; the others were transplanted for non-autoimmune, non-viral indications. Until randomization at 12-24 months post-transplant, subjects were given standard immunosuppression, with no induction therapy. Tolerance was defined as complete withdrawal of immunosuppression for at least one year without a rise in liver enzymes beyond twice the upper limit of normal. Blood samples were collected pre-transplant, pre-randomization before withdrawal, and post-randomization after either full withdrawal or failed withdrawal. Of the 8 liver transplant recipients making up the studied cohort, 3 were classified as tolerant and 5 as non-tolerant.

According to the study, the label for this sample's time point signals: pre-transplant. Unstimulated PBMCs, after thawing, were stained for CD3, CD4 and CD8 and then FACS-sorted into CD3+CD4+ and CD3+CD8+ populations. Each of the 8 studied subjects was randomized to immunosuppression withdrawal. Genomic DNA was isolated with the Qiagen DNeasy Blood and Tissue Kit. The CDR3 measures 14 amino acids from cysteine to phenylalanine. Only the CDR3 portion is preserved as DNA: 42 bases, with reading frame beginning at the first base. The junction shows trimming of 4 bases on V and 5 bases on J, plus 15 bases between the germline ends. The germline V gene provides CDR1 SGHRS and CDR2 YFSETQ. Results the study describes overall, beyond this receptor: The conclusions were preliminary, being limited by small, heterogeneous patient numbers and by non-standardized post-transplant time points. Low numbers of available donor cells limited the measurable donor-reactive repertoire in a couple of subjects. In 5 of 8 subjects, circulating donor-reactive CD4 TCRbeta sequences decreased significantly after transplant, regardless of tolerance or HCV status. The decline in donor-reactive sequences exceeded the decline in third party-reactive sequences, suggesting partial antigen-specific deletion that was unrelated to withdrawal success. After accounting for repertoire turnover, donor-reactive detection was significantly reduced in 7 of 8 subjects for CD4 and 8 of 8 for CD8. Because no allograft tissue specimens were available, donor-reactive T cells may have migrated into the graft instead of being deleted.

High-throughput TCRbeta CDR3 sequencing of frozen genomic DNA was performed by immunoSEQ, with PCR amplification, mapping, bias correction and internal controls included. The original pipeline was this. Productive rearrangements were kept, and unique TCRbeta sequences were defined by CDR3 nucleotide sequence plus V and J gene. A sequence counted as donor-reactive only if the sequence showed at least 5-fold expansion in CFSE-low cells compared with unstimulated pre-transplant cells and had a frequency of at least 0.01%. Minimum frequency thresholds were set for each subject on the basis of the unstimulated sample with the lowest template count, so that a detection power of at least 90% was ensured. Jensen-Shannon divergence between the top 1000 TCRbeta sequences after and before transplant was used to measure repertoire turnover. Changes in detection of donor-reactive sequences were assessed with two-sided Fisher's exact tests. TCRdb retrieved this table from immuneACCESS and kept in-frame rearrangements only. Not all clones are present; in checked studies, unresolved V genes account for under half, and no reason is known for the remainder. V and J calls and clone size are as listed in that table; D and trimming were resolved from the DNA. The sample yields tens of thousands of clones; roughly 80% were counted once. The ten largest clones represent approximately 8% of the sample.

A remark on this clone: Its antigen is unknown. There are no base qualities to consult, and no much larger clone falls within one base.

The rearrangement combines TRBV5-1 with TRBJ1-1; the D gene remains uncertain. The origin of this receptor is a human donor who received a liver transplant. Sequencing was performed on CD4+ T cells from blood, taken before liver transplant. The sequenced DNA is TGCGCCAGCAGCCTAAATCCGGGGTCGACTGAAGCTTTCTTT. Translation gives CASSLNPGSTEAFF.